Shown below are 32 T cell receptor beta chains from a single sample sequenced in a study of blood T cells in healthy people across ages. The use of a sample-barcoded 5' primer and a J-beta primer mix characterized a second PCR of about 6 to 12 cycles. In TCRdb, the 5' RACE reads were re-called with MiXCR into one record per CDR3 protein. The table has some 700,000 distinct CDR3 sequences, 20% to 25% seen once. The specimen sequenced was blood. The receptor source for this set is a man between 65 and 80 years old in good health.

The chain carries TRBV29-1 and TRBJ2-6; D remains unclear. V lost 1 base, J lost 12 bases, and 10 bases lay in between. The CDR3 covers 12 residues. Germline CDR1 and CDR2: SQVTM and ANQGSEA. CDR3 loop: CSVEGTPSVLTF. CDR3 DNA sequence: TGCAGCGTTGAAGGGACCCCCAGCGTCCTGACTTTC.

Of note for this clonotype: Germline and junction disagree at one end, which may indicate a read error. The chain couples TRBV12-3 or TRBV12-4 to TRBJ2-5; 7 nucleotides line up with TRBD2. The CDR3 loop spans 17 amino acids. The CDR3 nucleotides are TGTGCCAGCAGCCCGATCGGTAGCGGGCGCTCACAAGGGACCCAGTACTTC. Residues: CASSPIGSGRSQGTQYF.

The gene calls are TRBV12-3 or TRBV12-4 and TRBJ2-5, with 11 positions matching TRBD1. The J segment lost 5 bases and the V segment lost 6 bases, leaving 5 bases of the junction unmatched. The CDR3 has 14 amino acids. The chain's CDR3 is CASRGQGERETQYF. The CDR3 DNA reads as TGTGCCAGCAGGGGACAGGGGGAACGTGAGACCCAGTACTTC.

This clonotype was observed once. The V and J genes are TRBV13 and TRBJ2-5; 11 bases align to TRBD2. With the DNA end fitting TRBJ2-1 better, the J assignment may be wrong. The length of the CDR3 is 18 residues. Looked up from germline, CDR1 is PRHDT and CDR2 is FYEKMQ (reference sequence). CDR3 amino acids: CASSPSVLLAGVPDEQFF. The CDR3 DNA follows: TGTGCCAGCAGTCCAAGCGTCTTACTAGCGGGAGTCCCCGATGAGCAGTTCTTC.

This clonotype was found a few times. The chain has TRBV20-1 and TRBJ1-5; D not certain. V lost 6 bases to trimming and J lost 6 bases, with 12 bases between them. Germline V gene lookup returns CDR1 DFQATT and CDR2 SNEGSKA (reference sequence). The CDR3 totals 12 residues. Written as DNA, the CDR3 is TGCAGTGCCGCCCGAACGGGTCAGCCCCAGCATTTT. It translates to CSAARTGQPQHF.

The sample holds a few counts of this clonotype. V usage is TRBV20-1 and J usage is TRBJ1-1, with unresolved D. The CDR3 covers 11 residues. Germline V lookup: CDR1 DFQATT, CDR2 SNEGSKA (reference sequence). V was clipped by 3 bases and J by 10 bases, with 12 bases between them. The CDR3 loop is CSASPDLGAFF. CDR3 nucleotides: TGCAGTGCTAGCCCGGACCTTGGAGCTTTCTTT.

CDR3 loop: CASSYGKGLYYEQYV. DNA for the CDR3: TGTGCCAGCAGCTACGGAAAAGGTCTTTACTACGAGCAGTACGTC. The chain combines TRBV7-6 with TRBJ2-7, with no clear D. With 4 bases removed from V and 3 bases from J, the gap between germline ends came to 16 bases. The length of the CDR3 is 15 residues. CDR1 SGHVS and CDR2 FNYEAQ come from the germline V gene.

This clonotype showed up just a few times. The chain links TRBV29-1 to TRBJ2-5; D gene uncertain. The J call is uncertain, as TRBJ2-7 better fits the DNA end. Germline CDR1 is SQVTM and CDR2 is ANQGSEA. CDR3 length: 11 residues. CDR3 sequence reads: CSVVRGYEQYV. CDR3 coding DNA: TGCAGCGTTGTACGCGGCTACGAGCAGTACGTC.

The rearrangement uses TRBV9 and TRBJ2-1; 9 bases match TRBD1. The germline V gene encodes CDR1 SGDLS and CDR2 YYNGEE. V trimming: 0 bases; J trimming: 7 bases; junction bases outside the gene matches: 8. CDR3 length: 16 amino acids. CDR3 sequence: CASSVAGTGLGNEQFF. The DNA for the CDR3 is TGTGCCAGCAGCGTAGCTGGGACAGGGTTAGGTAATGAGCAGTTCTTC.

The CDR3 loop reads CASSYGFQETQYF. The CDR3, as DNA: TGTGCCAGCAGCTACGGGTTCCAAGAGACCCAGTACTTC. The chain recombines TRBV7-9 with TRBJ2-5; D is unresolved. V was shortened by 4 bases and J by 1 base, with 7 bases between the two germline ends. The CDR3 length is 13 residues. The V gene's germline CDR1 is SEHNR and CDR2 FQNEAQ (reference sequence).

The chain combines TRBV19 with TRBJ2-5; maybe TRBD2 (6 bases). Deletions cut 3 bases from V and 11 bases from J, with 22 bases between. The germline V gene has CDR1 LNHDA and CDR2 SQIVND (reference sequence). The CDR3 has 15 residues. CDR3 in amino acids: CASSIGAGDYNEQYF. CDR3 in DNA: TGTGCCAGTAGTATCGGAGCGGGCGACTACAATGAGCAGTACTTC.

The V gene is TRBV5-1, the J gene TRBJ2-5; TRBD2 matches 8 bases. The CDR3 is 17 residues long. The V segment lost 3 bases and the J segment 2 bases; nucleotides outside the gene matches: 12. Per germline, CDR1 SGHRS and CDR2 YFSETQ. DNA of the CDR3: TGCGCCAGCAGCTGGTGGTCGGTAGCGGGACTTCAAGAGACCCAGTACTTC. Translating gives CASSWWSVAGLQETQYF.

The chain employs TRBV20-1 and TRBJ2-1; D is uncertain. This CDR3 spans 15 amino acids. Germline values: CDR1 DFQATT, CDR2 SNEGSKA (reference sequence). V lost 6 bases and J 6 bases, leaving 21 bases between the germline ends. The CDR3 DNA is TGCAGTGCCCCCCAAGGCACTCCACCTTTCAATGAGCAGTTCTTC. Translation gives CSAPQGTPPFNEQFF.

This clonotype was observed once. V usage is TRBV12-3 or TRBV12-4 and J usage is TRBJ1-1, with TRBD1 identical over 8 bases. The V and J ends lost 3 bases and 1 base, in that order; junction bases with no gene match: 4. The CDR3 length is 15 residues. The CDR3 DNA follows: TGTGCCAGCAGTTTCCGGACAGGGAGGAACACTGAAGCTTTCTTT. Translated: CASSFRTGRNTEAFF.

This clonotype was counted between two and nine times. The CDR3 sequence is CASSLGAAGNTIYF. The CDR3 DNA reads as TGTGCCAGCAGTCTGGGGGCAGCTGGAAACACCATATATTTT. The rearrangement links TRBV12-3 or TRBV12-4 to TRBJ1-3; D possibly corresponds to TRBD1 (6 bases). The CDR3 contains 14 residues. Trimming stripped 5 bases from V and 2 bases from J, with 10 bases between.

This clonotype has only a few counts. The chain employs TRBV20-1 and TRBJ1-4; no clear D gene. Trimming stripped 1 base from V and 5 bases from J, with 5 bases between. The germline CDR1 and CDR2 sequences are DFQATT and SNEGSKA (reference sequence). CDR3 length: 12 amino acids. CDR3 sequence (DNA): TGCAGTGCTAGAGGGAGGAATGAAAAACTGTTTTTT. It specifies CSARGRNEKLFF.

This clonotype was picked up a small number of times. V usage is TRBV28 and J usage is TRBJ2-7; 7 bases are a match to TRBD2. With V trimmed by 8 bases and J by 4 bases, 2 bases remained unmatched. The length of the CDR3 is 11 residues. CDR1 and CDR2 (germline): MDHEN, SYDVKM. CDR3 amino acids: CASLGGYEQYF. Written as DNA, the CDR3 is TGTGCCAGCCTCGGGGGGTACGAGCAGTACTTC. The whole variable domain, filled in from reference TRBV28 and TRBJ2-7, reads DVKVTQSSRYLVKRTGEKVFLECVQDMDHENMFWYRQDPGLGLRLIYFSYDVKMKEKGDIPEGYSVSREKKERFSLILESASTNQTSMYLCASLGGYEQYFGPGTRLTVT.

This rearrangement joins TRBV5-1 to TRBJ2-5; D is ambiguous. The tail of the sequence fits TRBJ2-7 better, so the J call may be wrong. The CDR3 spans 14 residues. Germline CDR1 and CDR2: SGHRS and YFSETQ. The CDR3 region has the DNA TGCGCCAGCAGCATCGAAGGACCCAACTACGAGCAGTACGTC. Translated, it gives CASSIEGPNYEQYV.

A remark on this clonotype: An end of the junction differs from the germline gene, which may be a read error. The chain links TRBV7-9 to TRBJ1-3; D is unresolved. The CDR3 length is 17 residues. Germline V gene data show CDR1 as SEHNR and CDR2 as FQNEAQ (reference sequence). The CDR3 bases are TGTTCCAGCAGCTTTCAATCGCTCGGACCTGGTGGAAACACCATATATTTT. Translation gives CSSSFQSLGPGGNTIYF.

The chain uses TRBV7-9 and TRBJ1-2; D gene unclear. Germline V lookup: CDR1 SEHNR, CDR2 FQNEAQ (reference sequence). V was shortened by 5 bases and J by 6 bases, with 13 bases between the two germline ends. The CDR3 is 13 residues long. The CDR3 coding sequence is TGTGCCAGCAGCCCTGGTTGGGTGAATGGCTACACCTTC. It is translated as CASSPGWVNGYTF. The complete variable domain, with remaining parts taken from reference TRBV7-9 and TRBJ1-2, reads DTGVSQNPRHKITKRGQNVTFRCDPISEHNRLYWYRQTLGQGPEFLTYFQNEAQLEKSRLLSDRFSAERPKGSFSTLEIQRTEQGDSAMYLCASSPGWVNGYTFGSGTRLTVV.

The chain uses TRBV7-8 and TRBJ1-2, with D uncertain. V was pared by 5 bases and J by 6 bases, with 16 bases between. The CDR3 is 14 residues long. Germline V gives CDR1 SGHVS, CDR2 FQNEAQ. CDR3 in amino acids: CASSLTTVRDGYTF. CDR3 bases: TGTGCCAGCAGCCTTACAACAGTTAGAGATGGCTACACCTTC.

The rearrangement joins TRBV7-9 to TRBJ1-3; D unresolved. V was trimmed by 5 bases and J by 0 bases, leaving 5 bases between them. This CDR3 comprises 13 residues. Germline V gene data show CDR1 as SEHNR and CDR2 as FQNEAQ (reference sequence). The CDR3: CASSTASGNTIYF. The CDR3 nucleotides read TGTGCCAGCAGCACGGCCTCTGGAAACACCATATATTTT.

This clonotype was found a few times. CDR3 loop: CASSSSRTSEGDTQYF. The CDR3 DNA reads as TGTGCCAGCAGCTCCTCCCGGACTAGCGAGGGGGATACGCAGTATTTT. The V and J genes are TRBV11-2 and TRBJ2-3, with 9 positions matching TRBD2. V was pared by 4 bases and J by 6 bases, with 11 bases of the junction left unmatched. The CDR3 extends over 16 amino acids. Germline V gene data show CDR1 as SGHAT and CDR2 as FQNNGV.

This clonotype was detected only a few times. This chain uses TRBV29-1 with TRBJ2-3, with D possibly being TRBD1 or TRBD2 (5 bases each). CDR3 length equals 13 residues. Germline V gene sequence: CDR1 SQVTM, CDR2 ANQGSEA. V shed 6 bases and J shed 1 base, with 11 bases lying between them. Here the CDR3 reads CSVKMGGTDTQYF. The DNA of the CDR3 is TGCAGCGTCAAGATGGGGGGCACAGATACGCAGTATTTT.

The sample holds one count of this clonotype. J is TRBJ2-1 and V is TRBV10-3; D could derive from TRBD1 or TRBD2 (5 bases each). V was cut by 6 bases and J by 7 bases, with 25 bases left in between. Germline CDR1 is ENHRY and CDR2 is SYGVKD. The CDR3 totals 17 residues. CDR3 in DNA: TGTGCCATCAGCGCCCTGGACACCCTGTCGAGGGATAATGAGCAGTTCTTC. The encoded protein is CAISALDTLSRDNEQFF.

This clonotype was counted only a few times. This chain links TRBV9 with TRBJ2-5; 10 bases match TRBD2. There are 16 residues in the CDR3. V trimming: 0 bases; J trimming: 4 bases; junction bases outside the gene matches: 6. Germline loops: CDR1 SGDLS, CDR2 YYNGEE. CDR3 bases: TGTGCCAGCAGCGTAGGGGCTAGCGGGGGAGGAGAGACCCAGTACTTC. It translates to CASSVGASGGGETQYF.

CDR3 DNA: TGTGCCAGCAGTTCCACGGGGGGCGGAGGTCAGCCCCAGCATTTT. Amino acid sequence: CASSSTGGGGQPQHF. The chain uses TRBV12-3 or TRBV12-4 and TRBJ1-5; tentative D call: TRBD1 (6 bases). The CDR3 is made up of 15 amino acids. V was trimmed by 4 bases and J by 6 bases, leaving 16 bases between them.

This clonotype was seen a few times. The chain recombines TRBV6-5 with TRBJ2-7, with a weak D call TRBD2 (6 bases). This CDR3 is built from 14 residues. Trimming stripped 6 bases from V and 5 bases from J, with 17 bases between. Looked up from germline, CDR1 is MNHEY and CDR2 is SVGAGI. The DNA for the CDR3 is TGTGCCAGCAGGCGGGGCTACCGAACAAACGAGCAGTACTTC. Translating gives CASRRGYRTNEQYF.

This chain joins TRBV12-3 or TRBV12-4 and TRBJ1-6, with TRBD1 matching 7 bases. V lost 5 bases to trimming and J lost 9 bases; unmatched junction nucleotides: 4. The CDR3 has 13 amino acids. The CDR3 nucleotides are TGTGCCAGCAGTCCAAACAGGGGTTCACCCCTCCACTTT. It codes for CASSPNRGSPLHF.

This clonotype came up a few times. This chain links TRBV12-3 or TRBV12-4 with TRBJ2-3; 11 positions match TRBD2. The ends lost 6 bases at V and 4 bases at J; junction bases unmatched: 6. The CDR3 consists of 15 residues. CDR3 in DNA: TGTGCCAGCAGCGTTAGCGGGGGGGCATCAGATACGCAGTATTTT. Protein: CASSVSGGASDTQYF.

V gene TRBV7-6 combines with J gene TRBJ2-3, with 13 positions matching TRBD2. This CDR3 is built from 16 residues. The V and J ends lost 5 bases and 4 bases, in that order; junction bases with no gene match: 6. The germline CDR1 and CDR2 sequences are SGHVS and FNYEAQ. The CDR3 region is CASSQRTSGSSDTQYF. As DNA, the CDR3 is TGTGCCAGCAGCCAGAGGACTAGCGGGAGTTCAGATACGCAGTATTTT.

The V and J genes are TRBV7-8 and TRBJ2-1; 7 nucleotides agree with TRBD2. This CDR3 is 14 amino acids long. V shed 1 base and J 15 bases; nucleotides not matched to a gene: 12. The germline V gene encodes CDR1 SGHVS and CDR2 FQNEAQ. For the CDR3, the DNA is TGTGCCAGCAGCTTAGTTGTGGTCGCGGGGGTTGCGTTCTTC. Its protein is CASSLVVVAGVAFF.